This record concerns one T cell receptor (beta chain) sequence. Ten or more counts support this clonotype. What antigen it recognizes has not been identified. No qualities accompany the bases; no much larger clone lies one base away. These data come from a study of T cells in Graves' hyperthyroidism and ophthalmopathy (dated by TCRdb to between 2018 and 2020). In terms of the full investigation: Peripheral blood was sampled at the time of initial diagnosis, prior to any treatment. The paper describes TCR Vbeta CDR3 sequencing of 130 to 150 peripheral blood samples, made up of 43 ophthalmopathy patients, around 73 hyperthyroidism patients and some 17 progressor patients. To identify distinguishing TCR V-J signatures, a discovery cohort of about 95 patients was used, comprising 43 with Graves' ophthalmopathy and some 57 with stable Graves' hyperthyroidism. For training and testing, the 100 or so patients in the discovery cohort were randomly divided in a 7:3 ratio. Following sampling, methimazole starting at 30 mg daily was given to hyperthyroidism patients, and high-dose intravenous methylprednisolone was given to ophthalmopathy patients. An independent validation cohort of around 19 hyperthyroidism patients and 17 patients who later progressed to ophthalmopathy tested prospective prediction of ophthalmopathy. Thyroid tissue and blood T-cell repertoires from about six Graves' hyperthyroidism patients were also compared in the study.

Clipping removes 3 bases from V and 10 bases from J, with 0 as the unmatched junction base count. From the cysteine through the phenylalanine, the CDR3 covers 11 amino acids. The sequence is cut down to CDR3 DNA, 33 bases in frame from base 1. Amplification of TCR beta CDR3 regions was carried out from RNA transcripts. The first round of RT-PCR for the TCR CDR3 was performed with the HTBI primer set and the Qiagen OneStep RT-PCR kit. The libraries were constructed in a second round of multiplex PCR and then size-selected and purified. Sequencing of the libraries was done on an Illumina HiSeq2000 using paired-end 100 bp reads. The original pipeline was this. SOAPnuke was used to process the raw data, with reads discarded if the reads contained adapters or uncalled bases, had a mean Phred below 15, or lacked an exact constant-primer or identifier match. COPE v1.2.5 was used to merge the high-quality paired reads, and each unique nucleotide sequence was defined as a clonotype. Clonotypes were aligned to IMGT TRBV, TRBD and TRBJ reference segments using MiTCR v1.1. The analysis was restricted to V-J combinations with a frequency above 0.0001, which together covered 99% to 99.2% of the repertoires. A TCS score was defined as the ratio between F50 (clonal expansion) and ExV (chaos), using BLOSUM62-based TCRdist between CDR3 peptides within each V-J. Welch's t-statistics and random forest reduced fewer than 550 V-J features to 10 to 15, which were used in a naive Bayes classifier (R e1071). Using fastp trimming at Q25 and MiXCR clonotype assembly, TCRdb reanalyzed the public sequencing data and kept in-frame beta chains. Every CDR3 protein is listed once, alongside the most common genes and DNA of its rows. These V and J calls rely on TCRdb rather than the paper's analysis. The table for this sample lists fewer than 550,000 distinct CDR3 sequences; less than 25% of them were counted only once. The ten largest make up roughly 10% of the sample.

Ophthalmopathy patients had moderately to severely active disease, Clinical Activity Score of at least 3, NOSPECS grade of at least 4, and duration under 3 months. Exclusion was applied to patients with uncontrolled infections, other autoimmune diseases, pregnancy or lactation. Clinical symptoms, serum thyroxine and TRAb, thyroid ultrasound, and orbital computed tomography formed the basis for the diagnoses. Ficoll-Paque density gradient centrifugation was used to isolate PBMCs from approximately 10 ml of fresh peripheral blood. Total RNA was extracted using Trizol reagent, and RNA quality was assessed on an Agilent 2100 Bioanalyzer. Overall results and qualifications from the work: Sample size was not statistically predetermined, and blinding of investigators to group allocation was not performed. A 13 V-J signature model separated ophthalmopathy from stable hyperthyroidism, with about 88% sensitivity and roughly 81% specificity in cross-validation and 80%/75% in testing. In validation, progression to ophthalmopathy was predicted by the model with almost 71% sensitivity and 72.22% specificity, a median of approximately 7.1 months before onset. Most expanded thyroid clonotypes (frequency above 0.001) were also detected in blood, a finding suggesting that blood repertoires may reflect thyroid immune responses.

The chain couples TRBV12-3 or TRBV12-4 to TRBJ1-1; 9 central bases correspond to TRBD1. This TCR came from a woman in her twenties or thirties with Graves' ophthalmopathy. The sequencing input was blood. The CDR3 in this case is CASSLDRGAFF. The nucleotide sequence reads TGTGCCAGCAGTTTGGACAGGGGAGCTTTCTTT.